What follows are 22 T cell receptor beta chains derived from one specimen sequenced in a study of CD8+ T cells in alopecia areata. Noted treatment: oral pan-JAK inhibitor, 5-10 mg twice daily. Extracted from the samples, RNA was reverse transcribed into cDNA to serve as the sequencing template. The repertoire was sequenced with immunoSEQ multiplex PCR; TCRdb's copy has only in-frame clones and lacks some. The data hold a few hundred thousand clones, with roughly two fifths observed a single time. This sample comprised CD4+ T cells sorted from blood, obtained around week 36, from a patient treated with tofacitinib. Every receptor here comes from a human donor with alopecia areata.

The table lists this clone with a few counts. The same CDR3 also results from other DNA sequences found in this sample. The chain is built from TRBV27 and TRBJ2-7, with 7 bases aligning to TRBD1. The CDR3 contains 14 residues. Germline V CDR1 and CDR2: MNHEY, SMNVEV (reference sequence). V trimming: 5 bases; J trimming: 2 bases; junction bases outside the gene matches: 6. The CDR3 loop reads CASSPLGTAYEQYF. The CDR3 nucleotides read TGTGCCAGCAGTCCCCTCGGGACAGCCTACGAGCAGTACTTC.

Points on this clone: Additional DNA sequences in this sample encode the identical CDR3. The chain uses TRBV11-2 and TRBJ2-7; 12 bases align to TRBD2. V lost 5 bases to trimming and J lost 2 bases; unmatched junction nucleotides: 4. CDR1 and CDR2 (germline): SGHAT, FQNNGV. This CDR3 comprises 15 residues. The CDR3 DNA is TGTGCCAGCAGCCTCGCTAGCGGGAGGGCCTACGAGCAGTACTTC. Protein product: CASSLASGRAYEQYF.

As DNA, the CDR3 is TGTGCCAGCAGTGATTGGCCGCCTGACACCGGGGAGCTGTTTTTT. It is translated as CASSDWPPDTGELFF. This chain links TRBV2 with TRBJ2-2; D remains unclear. CDR3 length equals 15 residues. Trimming removed 3 bases at V and 3 bases at J, with 11 bases between. Germline V lookup: CDR1 SNHLY, CDR2 FYNNEI.

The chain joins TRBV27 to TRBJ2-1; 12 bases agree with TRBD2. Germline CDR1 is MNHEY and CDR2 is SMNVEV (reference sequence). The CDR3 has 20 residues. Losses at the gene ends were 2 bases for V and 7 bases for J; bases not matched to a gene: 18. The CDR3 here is CASSLLPGTSGLRTWNEQFF. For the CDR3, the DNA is TGTGCCAGCAGTTTACTCCCCGGGACTAGCGGGTTAAGGACCTGGAATGAGCAGTTCTTC.

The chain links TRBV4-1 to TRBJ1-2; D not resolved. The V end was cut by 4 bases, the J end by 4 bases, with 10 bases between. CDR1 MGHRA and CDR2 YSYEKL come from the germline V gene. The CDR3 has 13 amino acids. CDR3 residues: CASSPSETYGYTF. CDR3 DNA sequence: TGCGCCAGCAGCCCAAGTGAAACCTATGGCTACACCTTC.

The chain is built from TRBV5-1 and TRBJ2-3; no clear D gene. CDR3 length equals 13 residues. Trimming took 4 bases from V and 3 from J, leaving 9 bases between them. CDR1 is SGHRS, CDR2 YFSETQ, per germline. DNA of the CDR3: TGCGCCAGCAGCCAAGACCGGACAGATACGCAGTATTTT. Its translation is CASSQDRTDTQYF.

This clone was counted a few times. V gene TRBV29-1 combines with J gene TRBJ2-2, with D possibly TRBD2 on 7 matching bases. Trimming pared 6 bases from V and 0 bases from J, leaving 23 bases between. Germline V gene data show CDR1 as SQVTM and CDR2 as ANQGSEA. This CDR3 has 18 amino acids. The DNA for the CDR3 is TGCAGCGTAGGGGGGGGACACCTCTCATCCGCGAACACCGGGGAGCTGTTTTTT. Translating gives CSVGGGHLSSANTGELFF.

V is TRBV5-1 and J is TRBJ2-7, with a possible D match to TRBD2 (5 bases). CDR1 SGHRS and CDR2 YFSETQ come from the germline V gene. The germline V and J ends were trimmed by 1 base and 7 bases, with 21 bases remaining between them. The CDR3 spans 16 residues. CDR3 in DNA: TGCGCCAGCAGCTTGACTTCCGGACTCAGCTCGGGGGAGCAGTACTTC. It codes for CASSLTSGLSSGEQYF.

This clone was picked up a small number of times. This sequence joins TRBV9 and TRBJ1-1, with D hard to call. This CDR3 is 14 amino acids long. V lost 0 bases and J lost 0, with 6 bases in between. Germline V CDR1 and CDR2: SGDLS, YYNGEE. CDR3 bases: TGTGCCAGCAGCGTAGGGGCGATGAACACTGAAGCTTTCTTT. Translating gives CASSVGAMNTEAFF. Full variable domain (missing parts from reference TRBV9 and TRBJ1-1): DSGVTQTPKHLITATGQRVTLRCSPRSGDLSVYWYQQSLDQGLQFLIQYYNGEERAKGNILERFSAQQFPDLHSELNLSSLELGDSALYFCASSVGAMNTEAFFGQGTRLTVV.

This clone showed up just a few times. CDR3: CSVAVAFF. The CDR3 DNA reads TGCAGCGTTGCGGTTGCTTTCTTT. The chain has TRBV29-1 and TRBJ1-1; D unresolved. The CDR3 is 8 residues long. The V end was cut by 4 bases, the J end by 11 bases, with 5 bases between. CDR1 and CDR2 (germline): SQVTM, ANQGSEA. The full variable domain, in which reference TRBV29-1 and TRBJ1-1 provide the parts outside the CDR3, is SAVISQKPSRDICQRGTSLTIQCQVDSQVTMMFWYRQQPGQSLTLIATANQGSEATYESGFVIDKFPISRPNLTFSTLTVSNMSPEDSSIYLCSVAVAFFGQGTRLTVV.

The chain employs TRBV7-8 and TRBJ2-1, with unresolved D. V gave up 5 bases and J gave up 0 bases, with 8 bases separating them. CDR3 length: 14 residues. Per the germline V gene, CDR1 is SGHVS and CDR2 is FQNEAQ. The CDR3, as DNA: TGTGCCAGCAGCATCGAGAGCTCCTACAATGAGCAGTTCTTC. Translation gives CASSIESSYNEQFF.

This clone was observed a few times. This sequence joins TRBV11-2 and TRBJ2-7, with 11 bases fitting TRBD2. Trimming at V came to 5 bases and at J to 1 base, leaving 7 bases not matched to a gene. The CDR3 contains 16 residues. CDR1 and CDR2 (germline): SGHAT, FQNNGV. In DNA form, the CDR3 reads TGTGCCAGCAGCCCCACCAGACTAGCGGGGTCCTACGAGCAGTACTTC. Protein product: CASSPTRLAGSYEQYF.

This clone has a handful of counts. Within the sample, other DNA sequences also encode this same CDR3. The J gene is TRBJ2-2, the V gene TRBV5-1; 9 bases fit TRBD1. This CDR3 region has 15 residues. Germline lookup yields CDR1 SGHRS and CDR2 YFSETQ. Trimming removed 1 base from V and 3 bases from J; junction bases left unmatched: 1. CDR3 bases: TGCGCCAGCAGCTTGAGGACAGGGGACACCGGGGAGCTGTTTTTT. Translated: CASSLRTGDTGELFF.

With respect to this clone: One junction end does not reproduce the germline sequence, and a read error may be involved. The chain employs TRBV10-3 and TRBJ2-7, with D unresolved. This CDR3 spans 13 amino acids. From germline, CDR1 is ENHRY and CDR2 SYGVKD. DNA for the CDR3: TGTGCCATTAGTGACGGGCAGGCCTACGAGCAGTACTTC. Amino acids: CAISDGQAYEQYF.

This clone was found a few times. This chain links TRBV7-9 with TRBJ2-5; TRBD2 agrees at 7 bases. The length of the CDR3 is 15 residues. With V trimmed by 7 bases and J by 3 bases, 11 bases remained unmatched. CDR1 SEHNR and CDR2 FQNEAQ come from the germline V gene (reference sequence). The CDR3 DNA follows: TGTGCCAGCACGATCTGGCGGGAGACAGAAGAGACCCAGTACTTC. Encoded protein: CASTIWRETEETQYF.

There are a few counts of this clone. CDR3 DNA: TGTGCCAGCAGTCCAAACACCGGGGGAGGCCTCACCGGGGAGCTGTTTTTT. This sequence encodes CASSPNTGGGLTGELFF. This chain uses TRBV7-3 with TRBJ2-2; D possibly corresponds to TRBD2 (6 bases). This CDR3 is 17 amino acids long. Germline CDR1 reads SGHTA; CDR2 reads FQGTGA. V lost 6 bases, J lost 4 bases, and 21 bases lay in between.

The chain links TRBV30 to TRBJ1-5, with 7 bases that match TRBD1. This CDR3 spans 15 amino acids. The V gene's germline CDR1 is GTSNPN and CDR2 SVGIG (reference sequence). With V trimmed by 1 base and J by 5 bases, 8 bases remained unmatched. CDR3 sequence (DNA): TGTGCCTGGAGTGCACAGACAGGGAGGTATCAGCCCCAGCATTTT. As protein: CAWSAQTGRYQPQHF.

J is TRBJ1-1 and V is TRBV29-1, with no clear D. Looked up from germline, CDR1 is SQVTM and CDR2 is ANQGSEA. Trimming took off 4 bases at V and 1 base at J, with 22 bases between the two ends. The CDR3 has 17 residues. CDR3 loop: CSVVAVSSYQRNTEAFF. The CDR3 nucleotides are TGCAGCGTTGTTGCTGTTAGCTCGTATCAGAGGAACACTGAAGCTTTCTTT.

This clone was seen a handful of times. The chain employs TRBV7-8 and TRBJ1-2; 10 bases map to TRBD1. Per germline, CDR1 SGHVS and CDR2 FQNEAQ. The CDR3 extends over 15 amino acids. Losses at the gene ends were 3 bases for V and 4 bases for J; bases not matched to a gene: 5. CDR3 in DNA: TGTGCCAGCAGCTTCGGGACAGGGGAGGGCTATGGCTACACCTTC. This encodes CASSFGTGEGYGYTF.

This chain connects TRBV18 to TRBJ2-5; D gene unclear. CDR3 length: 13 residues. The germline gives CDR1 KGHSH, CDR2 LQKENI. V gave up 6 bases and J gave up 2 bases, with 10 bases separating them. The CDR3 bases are TGTGCCAGCTCTCAAATACCACAAGAGACCCAGTACTTC. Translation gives CASSQIPQETQYF.

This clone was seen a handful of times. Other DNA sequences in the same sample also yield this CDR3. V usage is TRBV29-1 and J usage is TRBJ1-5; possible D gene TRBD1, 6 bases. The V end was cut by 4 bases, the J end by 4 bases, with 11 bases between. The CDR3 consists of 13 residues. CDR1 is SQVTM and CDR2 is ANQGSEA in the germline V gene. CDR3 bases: TGCAGCGTTGGGGGGGCAGGTAATCAGCCCCAGCATTTT. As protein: CSVGGAGNQPQHF.

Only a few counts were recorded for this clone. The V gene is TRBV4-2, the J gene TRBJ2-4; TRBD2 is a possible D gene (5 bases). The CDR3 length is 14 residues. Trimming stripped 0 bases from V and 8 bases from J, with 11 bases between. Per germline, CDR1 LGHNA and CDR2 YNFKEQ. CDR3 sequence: CASSQEQRGHIQYF. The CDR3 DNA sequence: TGTGCCAGCAGCCAAGAGCAGAGAGGGCACATTCAGTACTTC.